This T cell receptor beta chain stems from a study of vaccination effects on CD4 cells after COVID-19. Study outcomes and limitations: Only a single clone (1 of 255 vaccine-induced clones in healthy vaccinees) cross-reacted with common cold coronaviruses.

After expansion with viral peptide pools in the ViraFEST assay, antigen-specific CD4+ T cells were sequenced. A roughly ten-day culture period preceded the isolation of CD4+ T cells. All participants had two doses of either the BNT162b2 or mRNA-1273 vaccine. Nobody among the vaccine recipients had prior SARS-CoV-2 infection (nucleocapsid antibodies were negative). Cultures received IL-2 medium that replaced half the medium on days 3 and 7. This clone was detected once. Its target is not known. Some clones are missing from TCRdb's copy, which holds only in-frame ones; the method was immunoSEQ multiplex PCR. The profile covers about 80,000 clones, with over 70% appearing a single time and about 1.2% taken by the ten largest. The V end lost 1 base, the J end lost 4 bases, and 7 bases lay between the germline ends. This CDR3 has 14 residues. From germline, CDR1 is LGHNA and CDR2 YSLEER.

Here the sequenced sample was CD4+ T cells from PBMCs cultured with HCoV-OC43 spike peptides, taken after COVID-19 vaccination. Specified subset: HCoV-OC43 spike overlapping peptide pool stimulation. This receptor was identified in a human donor who received a COVID-19 vaccine. J is TRBJ2-2 and V is TRBV4-3; D remains ambiguous. The CDR3 here is CASSQAQFTGELFF. Here the CDR3 DNA reads TGCGCCAGCAGCCAAGCTCAATTCACCGGGGAGCTGTTTTTT.